This TCR beta chain comes out of a study of blood T cells in healthy people across ages. Study-level results: Higher naive T cell percentage went strongly together with higher TCR beta diversity.

The germline CDR1 and CDR2 sequences are DFQATT and SNEGSKA (reference sequence). The CDR3 extends over 15 amino acids. V dropped 5 bases and J dropped 3; count of bases not matched to a gene: 10. Regarding this clonotype: What it binds is not known.

Together with a sample-barcoded 5' primer, a J-beta primer mix was included in a second PCR lasting about 7 to 12 cycles. One entry per CDR3 protein, called by TCRdb with MiXCR from the 5' RACE reads. The sample holds about 1.6 million distinct CDR3 sequences, 30% to 35% seen once. The specimen sequenced was blood. This clonotype originated in a woman aged 25 to 45 in good health. The genes are TRBV20-1 and TRBJ1-2; 9 bases match TRBD1. In DNA, the CDR3 is TGCAGTGCTGAACCCCCTCGGGACAGGGACTATGGCTACACCTTC. This sequence encodes CSAEPPRDRDYGYTF.